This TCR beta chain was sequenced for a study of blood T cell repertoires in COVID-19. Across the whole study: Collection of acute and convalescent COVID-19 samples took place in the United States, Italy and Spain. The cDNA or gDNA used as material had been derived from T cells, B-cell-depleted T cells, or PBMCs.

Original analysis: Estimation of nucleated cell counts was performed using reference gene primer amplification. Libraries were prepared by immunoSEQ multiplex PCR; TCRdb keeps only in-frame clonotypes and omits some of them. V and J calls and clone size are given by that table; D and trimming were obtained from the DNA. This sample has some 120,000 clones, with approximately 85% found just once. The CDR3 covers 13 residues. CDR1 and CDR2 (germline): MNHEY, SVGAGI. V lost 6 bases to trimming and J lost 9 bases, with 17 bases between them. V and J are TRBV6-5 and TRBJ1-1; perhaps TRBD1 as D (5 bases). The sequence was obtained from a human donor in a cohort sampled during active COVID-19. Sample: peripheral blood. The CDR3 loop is CASSPLGGEKAFF. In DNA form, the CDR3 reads TGTGCCAGCAGCCCCCTGGGGGGGGAAAAAGCTTTCTTT.